What follows are 13 T cell receptor beta chains derived from one specimen sequenced in a study of OX40 agonist ivuxolimab in advanced cancers. The repertoire was sequenced with immunoSEQ multiplex PCR; TCRdb's copy has only in-frame clones and lacks some. Counted here are roughly 34,000 clones, about four fifths occurring once; the ten biggest clones make up 2.6%. The sequences come from CD4+ or CD8+ T cells sorted from blood, collected in a trial of the OX40 agonist ivuxolimab. Source of these receptors: an adult with an advanced solid tumor such as melanoma, head and neck, liver or kidney cancer.

This clone turned up a few times. The germline gene is not matched at one end of the junction; a read error may be the cause. J is TRBJ1-1 and V is TRBV29-1; 7 bases line up with TRBD1. The CDR3 sequence is 14 residues long. The germline V gene encodes CDR1 SQVTM and CDR2 ANQGSEA. CDR3 sequence (DNA): TGCAGCGTGGAAGCGACAGGGATAAACACTGAAGCTTTCTTT. Protein sequence: CSVEATGINTEAFF. Full variable domain (missing parts from reference TRBV29-1 and TRBJ1-1): SAVISQKPSRDICQRGTSLTIQCQVDSQVTMMFWYRQQPGQSLTLIATANQGSEATYESGFVIDKFPISRPNLTFSTLTVSNMSPEDSSIYLCSVEATGINTEAFFGQGTRLTVV.

V usage is TRBV5-1 and J usage is TRBJ1-6; 7 bases fit TRBD1. Losses at the gene ends were 1 base for V and 4 bases for J; bases not matched to a gene: 2. CDR3 size: 15 residues. Germline lookup yields CDR1 SGHRS and CDR2 YFSETQ. Written as DNA, the CDR3 is TGCGCCAGCAGCTTGAACAGGGGTTATAATTCACCCCTCCACTTT. Encoded protein: CASSLNRGYNSPLHF.

This clone has only a few counts. The rearrangement joins TRBV7-9 to TRBJ1-6; D ambiguous. V lost 2 bases to trimming and J lost 7 bases, with 15 bases between them. Germline values: CDR1 SEHNR, CDR2 FQNEAQ (reference sequence). This CDR3 has 16 residues. The chain's CDR3 is CASSLRARLGNSPLHF. CDR3 nucleotides: TGTGCCAGCAGCTTACGGGCCAGATTAGGGAATTCACCCCTCCACTTT.

The chain combines TRBV6-1 with TRBJ2-7; D unresolved. Trimming left V 5 bases short and J 3 bases short, with 17 bases between. The CDR3 runs to 15 residues. CDR1 and CDR2 (germline): MNHNS, SASEGT. CDR3 protein: CASSPGVAANYEQYF. The CDR3 nucleotides read TGTGCCAGCAGTCCTGGGGTCGCGGCGAACTACGAGCAGTACTTC.

V gene TRBV5-1 combines with J gene TRBJ2-1; D remains ambiguous. Between the trimmed V and J ends, which lost 9 bases and 0 bases, there was a span of 10 bases. The germline V gene has CDR1 SGHRS and CDR2 YFSETQ. The CDR3 sequence is 13 residues long. CDR3 loop: CATKYDSYNEQFF. Here the CDR3 DNA reads TGCGCCACAAAATACGACTCCTACAATGAGCAGTTCTTC.

The chain links TRBV4-2 to TRBJ1-1; possibly TRBD1 for D (5 bases). The V and J ends lost 4 bases and 5 bases respectively, with 26 bases between them. CDR3 size: 18 residues. Germline CDR1 reads LGHNA; CDR2 reads YNFKEQ. CDR3 in amino acids: CASSPFSTRIGRVTEAFF. CDR3 bases: TGTGCCAGCAGCCCTTTCTCAACACGTATAGGCAGGGTAACTGAAGCTTTCTTT.

The chain joins TRBV20-1 to TRBJ2-7; unclear D gene. V lost 5 bases to trimming and J lost 5 bases, with 10 bases between them. In germline, CDR1 is DFQATT, CDR2 SNEGSKA (reference sequence). There are 11 residues in the CDR3. The CDR3 reads CSASRFDEQYF. For the CDR3, the DNA is TGCAGTGCTTCCCGCTTCGACGAGCAGTACTTC.

The chain is built from TRBV7-2 and TRBJ2-7; D tentatively fits TRBD1 or TRBD2 (5 bases each). The CDR3 sequence is 15 residues long. V dropped 1 base and J dropped 9 bases, with 19 bases sitting between them. The germline V gene encodes CDR1 SGHTA and CDR2 FQGNSA. CDR3 in DNA: TGTGCCAGCAGCTTAGACACAGGACTGGGCGTTGGGCAGTACTTC. Amino acid sequence: CASSLDTGLGVGQYF.

The chain employs TRBV7-2 and TRBJ1-5; D might be TRBD1 (5 bases). The germline CDR1 and CDR2 sequences are SGHTA and FQGNSA. The length of the CDR3 is 15 residues. V lost 5 bases, J lost 4 bases, and 15 bases lay in between. The CDR3 here is CASSPARGPNQPQHF. CDR3 coding DNA: TGTGCCAGCAGCCCCGCGAGGGGCCCTAATCAGCCCCAGCATTTT.

The J gene is TRBJ2-3, the V gene TRBV5-1; weak D call: TRBD1 (6 bases). The germline V gene encodes CDR1 SGHRS and CDR2 YFSETQ. Trimming shortened V by 2 bases and J by 2 bases, and 15 bases separated the two germline ends. There are 16 residues in the CDR3. The CDR3 DNA follows: TGCGCCAGCAGCTTCCCACAGACAGGTTCCACAGATACGCAGTATTTT. It encodes CASSFPQTGSTDTQYF.

V usage is TRBV11-3 and J usage is TRBJ2-1, with 8 bases aligning to TRBD2. V shed 6 bases and J 9 bases; nucleotides not matched to a gene: 7. The CDR3 totals 13 residues. Germline lookup yields CDR1 SGHNT and CDR2 YENEEA. CDR3 sequence (DNA): TGTGCCAGCAGTTTGCGGGAGGACGGTGAGCAGTTCTTC. Amino acids: CASSLREDGEQFF.

The chain carries TRBV28 and TRBJ1-4, with unresolved D. CDR1 is MDHEN and CDR2 is SYDVKM in the germline V gene. This CDR3 region has 16 residues. V was pared by 0 bases and J by 5 bases, with 13 bases between. In nucleotides, the CDR3 is TGTGCCAGCAGTTTATGGTCTGGCGGGGAGAATGAAAAACTGTTTTTT. Amino acid sequence: CASSLWSGGENEKLFF.

This clone was seen only once. J is TRBJ2-2 and V is TRBV2; either TRBD1 or TRBD2 may fit D (5 bases each). This CDR3 spans 13 amino acids. V was trimmed by 7 bases and J by 4 bases, leaving 10 bases between them. Looked up from germline, CDR1 is SNHLY and CDR2 is FYNNEI. In DNA form, the CDR3 reads TGTGCCAGCAACCTTGGGACCACCGGGGAGCTGTTTTTT. The encoded protein is CASNLGTTGELFF.